The rows below give T cell receptor beta chains drawn from one sample of a study of T cell repertoires in aging, cancer and after chemotherapy. Each CDR3 protein is one row after TCRdb ran MiXCR on the multiplex PCR reads. The sample comprises hundreds of distinct CDR3 sequences, 24% of which are singletons, and around 30% rests with the top ten. The sequencing sample was made of blood. These receptors were taken from a human donor with a solid tumor. Both conserved end residues are part of each CDR3. The order of the fields is D gene, V gene, J gene, clone size, CDR3 DNA, CDR3 protein. D genes are given only for firm matches. Rows give clone size only sometimes, using once, few, many, or a class for an expanded clone.

d_gene: -
v_gene: TRBV18
j_gene: TRBJ1-1
abundance: large
CDR3nt: TGTGCCAGCTCCCAGGGATCGAACACTGAAGCTTTCTTT
CDR3aa: CASSQGSNTEAFF

d_gene: -
v_gene: TRBV6-5
j_gene: TRBJ2-1
abundance: medium-sized
CDR3nt: TGTGCCAGCAGTTACTCCTCTCCCGGGGGTTTTCTTCCTGAGCAGTTCTTC
CDR3aa: CASSYSSPGGFLPEQFF

d_gene: -
v_gene: TRBV2
j_gene: TRBJ1-5
abundance: medium-sized
CDR3nt: TGTGCCAGCAACCCTCTGGCGGGGAATCAGCCCCAGCATTTT
CDR3aa: CASNPLAGNQPQHF

d_gene: TRBD2
v_gene: TRBV7-9
j_gene: TRBJ2-3
abundance: medium-sized
CDR3nt: TGTGCCAGCAGCTGGACTAGCGCCCGGGATACGCAGTATTTT
CDR3aa: CASSWTSARDTQYF

d_gene: TRBD2
v_gene: TRBV27
j_gene: TRBJ2-1
abundance: -
CDR3nt: TGTGCCAGCACGACTAGCGGGAGCAACAATGAGCAGTTCTTC
CDR3aa: CASTTSGSNNEQFF

d_gene: TRBD2
v_gene: TRBV27
j_gene: TRBJ2-1
abundance: -
CDR3nt: TGTGCCAGCACGACTAGCGGGGGCCCGAGCTCCTACAATGAGCAGTTCTTC
CDR3aa: CASTTSGGPSSYNEQFF

d_gene: TRBD1
v_gene: TRBV11-2
j_gene: TRBJ2-7
abundance: few
CDR3nt: TGTGCCAGCAGCCCCGGACAGGGGAGGGAGCAGTACTTC
CDR3aa: CASSPGQGREQYF

d_gene: TRBD1
v_gene: TRBV27
j_gene: TRBJ1-2
abundance: few
CDR3nt: TGTGCCAGCAGTTTGACAGGGACGGATGGCTACACCTTC
CDR3aa: CASSLTGTDGYTF

d_gene: TRBD2
v_gene: TRBV4-2
j_gene: TRBJ2-2
abundance: -
CDR3nt: TGTGCCAGCAGCCAAAGGGTAGGACTAGCGGGAGCCGGGGAGCTGTTTTTT
CDR3aa: CASSQRVGLAGAGELFF

d_gene: -
v_gene: TRBV6-5
j_gene: TRBJ1-1
abundance: large
CDR3nt: TGTGCCAGCAGTTCTCCCGGGACCCGGAGTACAGCTTTCTTT
CDR3aa: CASSSPGTRSTAFF

d_gene: -
v_gene: TRBV5-6
j_gene: TRBJ2-1
abundance: large
CDR3nt: TGTGCCAGCAGCTTGGCCCCTGACTGGAGGCCCGACAATGAGCAGTTCTTC
CDR3aa: CASSLAPDWRPDNEQFF